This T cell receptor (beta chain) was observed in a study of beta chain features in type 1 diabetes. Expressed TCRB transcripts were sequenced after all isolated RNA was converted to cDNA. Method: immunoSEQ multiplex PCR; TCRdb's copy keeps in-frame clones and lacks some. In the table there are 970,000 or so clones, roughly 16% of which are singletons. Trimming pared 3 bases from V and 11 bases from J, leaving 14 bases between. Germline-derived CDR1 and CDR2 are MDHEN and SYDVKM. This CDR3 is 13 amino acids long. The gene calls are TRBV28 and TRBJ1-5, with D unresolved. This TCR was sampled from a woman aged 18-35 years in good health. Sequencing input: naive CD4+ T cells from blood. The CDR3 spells CASSFLPDYTQHF. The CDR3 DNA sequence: TGTGCCAGCAGTTTTCTACCGGACTATACCCAGCATTTT.